Following are 28 T cell receptor beta chains from one sample sequenced in a study of T-cell reconstitution after alpha-beta-depleted transplantation in children. Using unique molecular identifiers, the investigators prepared the TCRbeta library. TCRdb ran MiXCR on the PCR reads and lists one entry per CDR3 protein. Among around 700,000 distinct CDR3 sequences, roughly 14% were seen once, and the ten largest hold around 0.8%. The sequencing used PBMCs, collected before TCRalphabeta/CD19-depleted stem cell transplant. The origin of the receptors is a girl aged 2 to 9 with congenital amegakaryocytic thrombocytopenia, due to receive a stem cell transplant.

This clonotype has just one count. The chain is built from TRBV2 and TRBJ2-5; unclear D gene. The CDR3 spans 12 residues. Germline CDR1 reads SNHLY; CDR2 reads FYNNEI. The V end lost 8 bases, the J end lost 3 bases, and 10 bases lay between the germline ends. The CDR3 loop is CASRLGKETQYF. As DNA, the CDR3 is TGTGCCAGCCGCCTGGGGAAAGAGACCCAGTACTTC. The full variable domain, completed using reference TRBV2 and TRBJ2-5, is EPEVTQTPSHQVTQMGQEVILRCVPISNHLYFYWYRQILGQKVEFLVSFYNNEISEKSEIFDDQFSVERPDGSNFTLKIRSTKLEDSAMYFCASRLGKETQYFGPGTRLLVL.

This clonotype was found a few times. The rearrangement joins TRBV28 to TRBJ2-7; perhaps TRBD2 as D (6 bases). Trimming left V 3 bases short and J 0 bases short, with 12 bases between. Per germline, CDR1 MDHEN and CDR2 SYDVKM. The CDR3 covers 15 residues. As DNA, the CDR3 is TGTGCCAGCAGTTTGGGGGGAGCGAACTCCTACGAGCAGTACTTC. Translation: CASSLGGANSYEQYF.

This clonotype was seen a few times. The chain combines TRBV27 with TRBJ2-7, with 14 positions matching TRBD2. The germline V gene encodes CDR1 MNHEY and CDR2 SMNVEV (reference sequence). The CDR3 sequence is 17 residues long. J gave up 4 bases and V 5 bases, and 10 bases lay outside the gene matches. DNA for the CDR3: TGTGCCAGCAGTAGCGGGACTAGCGGGAGTGTGATTTACGAGCAGTACTTC. It encodes CASSSGTSGSVIYEQYF.

This clonotype has at least ten counts. The chain carries TRBV6-2 or TRBV6-3 and TRBJ2-2, with D perhaps TRBD1 (6 bases). With 8 bases removed from V and 0 bases from J, the gap between germline ends came to 10 bases. The V gene's germline CDR1 is MNHEY and CDR2 SVGEGT. CDR3 length equals 14 residues. Written as DNA, the CDR3 is TGTGCCAGCCAGGACAGATCGAACACCGGGGAGCTGTTTTTT. Residues: CASQDRSNTGELFF.

This clonotype was found many times. The rearrangement uses TRBV4-1 and TRBJ2-3; no definite D call. Germline CDR1 reads MGHRA; CDR2 reads YSYEKL. Trimming left V 4 bases short and J 6 bases short, with 11 bases between. CDR3 length: 13 amino acids. The CDR3, as DNA: TGCGCCAGCAGCCTCGGACGCTGGGATACGCAGTATTTT. Translated, it gives CASSLGRWDTQYF.

The chain carries TRBV5-5 and TRBJ1-1; 8 positions agree with TRBD1. CDR1 is SGHKS and CDR2 is YYEKEE in the germline V gene (reference sequence). CDR3 size: 15 residues. V dropped 4 bases and J dropped 0; count of bases not matched to a gene: 5. CDR3 residues: CASSPYRGLNTEAFF. Written as DNA, the CDR3 is TGTGCCAGCAGCCCCTACAGGGGGTTGAACACTGAAGCTTTCTTT.

This rearrangement joins TRBV6-1 to TRBJ2-1; 8 positions match TRBD1. V was clipped by 2 bases and J by 5 bases; unmatched bases: 5. This CDR3 has 15 residues. CDR1 and CDR2 (germline): MNHNS, SASEGT. Here the CDR3 DNA reads TGTGCCAGCAGTGAACAACAGGGGGTACACAATGAGCAGTTCTTC. Encoded protein: CASSEQQGVHNEQFF.

This clonotype was picked up one time. CDR3 DNA sequence: TGTGCCAGCAGCCAGGGGCCGGCGAGTGAGCAGTTCTTC. This encodes CASSQGPASEQFF. The chain carries TRBV4-2 and TRBJ2-1, with a tentative D call TRBD1 (5 bases). There are 13 residues in the CDR3. Trimming removed 3 bases from V and 9 bases from J, with 12 bases in between. Germline CDR1 LGHNA, CDR2 YNFKEQ.

The chain uses TRBV7-3 and TRBJ2-2; TRBD2 matches at 7 bases. Germline lookup yields CDR1 SGHTA and CDR2 FQGTGA. CDR3 length: 14 residues. The J segment lost 4 bases and the V segment lost 5 bases, leaving 4 bases of the junction unmatched. The CDR3 coding sequence is TGTGCCAGCAGCGCGACTAGCAGCACCGGGGAGCTGTTTTTT. Protein: CASSATSSTGELFF.

This clonotype was found many times. The gene calls are TRBV7-9 and TRBJ1-1; D remains unclear. Germline V gives CDR1 SEHNR, CDR2 FQNEAQ (reference sequence). This CDR3 contains 14 residues. The ends were cut back, 0 bases at V and 1 base at J, with 6 bases in the middle. In DNA form, the CDR3 reads TGTGCCAGCAGCTTAGCGGTAGGGAACACTGAAGCTTTCTTT. Its translation is CASSLAVGNTEAFF.

This clonotype was found a few times. This chain connects TRBV5-1 to TRBJ2-1; 7 bases are shared with TRBD2. The CDR3 has 22 residues. V trimming: 3 bases; J trimming: 4 bases; junction bases outside the gene matches: 28. Germline V CDR1 and CDR2: SGHRS, YFSETQ. As DNA, the CDR3 is TGCGCCAGCAGCTGGCCCCGCTCACGAGCTCAAACTAGCGACAAGTCGTACAATGAGCAGTTCTTC. This gives the protein CASSWPRSRAQTSDKSYNEQFF.

This clonotype was picked up a small number of times. The rearrangement uses TRBV7-6 and TRBJ2-1; 7 positions match TRBD2. The V segment lost 5 bases and the J segment 0 bases; nucleotides outside the gene matches: 7. The length of the CDR3 is 16 residues. Germline loops: CDR1 SGHVS, CDR2 FNYEAQ. CDR3 amino acids: CASSGERGSSYNEQFF. The DNA for the CDR3 is TGTGCCAGCAGCGGGGAGCGGGGTAGCTCCTACAATGAGCAGTTCTTC. Based on the CDR3 plus reference TRBV7-6 and TRBJ2-1, the full variable domain is GAGVSQSPRYKVTKRGQDVALRCDPISGHVSLYWYRQALGQGPEFLTYFNYEAQQDKSGLPNDRFSAERPEGSISTLTIQRTEQRDSAMYRCASSGERGSSYNEQFFGPGTRLTVL.

The rearrangement links TRBV29-1 to TRBJ2-3, with 9 bases aligning to TRBD2. This CDR3 has 13 residues. Looked up from germline, CDR1 is SQVTM and CDR2 is ANQGSEA. The V gene end was trimmed by 6 bases and the J gene end by 4 bases; junction bases not matched to a gene: 5. CDR3 nucleotide sequence: TGCAGCGTGGCGACTAGCGGAGCAGATACGCAGTATTTT. Its translation: CSVATSGADTQYF.

The chain carries TRBV5-1 and TRBJ2-2, with D possibly TRBD1 on 6 matching bases. With 5 bases removed from V and 3 bases from J, the gap between germline ends came to 8 bases. The CDR3 runs to 13 residues. Germline V lookup: CDR1 SGHRS, CDR2 YFSETQ. The CDR3 DNA reads TGCGCCAGCAGTTGGACAGACACCGGGGAGCTGTTTTTT. Translated, it gives CASSWTDTGELFF.

CDR3 nucleotides: TGTGCCAGCAGCCAAGATCTTTCGGGGACGACGGATGACATTCAGTACTTC. Translating it yields CASSQDLSGTTDDIQYF. The chain is built from TRBV3-1 and TRBJ2-4; either TRBD1 or TRBD2 may fit D (5 bases each). V was pared by 0 bases and J by 8 bases, with 20 bases between. The germline CDR1 and CDR2 sequences are LGHDT and YNNKEL (reference sequence). The CDR3 contains 17 residues.

This clonotype was seen ten or more times. This rearrangement joins TRBV5-1 to TRBJ2-5; maybe TRBD2 (6 bases). CDR3 length: 13 amino acids. Germline lookup yields CDR1 SGHRS and CDR2 YFSETQ. With 0 bases removed from V and 5 bases from J, the gap between germline ends came to 8 bases. CDR3 bases: TGCGCCAGCAGCTTGGCTAGCGCTGAGACCCAGTACTTC. Its translation: CASSLASAETQYF.

This clonotype was picked up many times. V is TRBV12-3 or TRBV12-4 and J is TRBJ2-1; D gene uncertain. V lost 10 bases, J lost 0 bases, and 16 bases lay in between. CDR3 length equals 15 residues. Here the CDR3 DNA reads TGTGCCACATCCTCCGGGCGAAGCTCCTACAATGAGCAGTTCTTC. This codes for CATSSGRSSYNEQFF.

This clonotype has a count of ten or more. The CDR3 sequence is CASSYVDTQYF. Here the CDR3 DNA reads TGTGCCAGCAGTTACGTAGATACGCAGTATTTT. The rearrangement uses TRBV6-5 and TRBJ2-3; the D is unclear. This CDR3 has 11 amino acids. In germline, CDR1 is MNHEY, CDR2 SVGAGI. V was pared by 2 bases and J by 5 bases, with 2 bases between.

This clonotype was observed a handful of times. The chain combines TRBV5-1 with TRBJ2-3; D perhaps matches TRBD1 (5 bases). The V gene's germline CDR1 is SGHRS and CDR2 YFSETQ. The CDR3 has 14 residues. Trimming removed 5 bases at V and 5 bases at J, with 15 bases between. This CDR3 reads CASRSAAGIDTQYF. The CDR3 DNA reads TGCGCCAGCAGATCCGCCGCAGGGATAGATACGCAGTATTTT.

This chain uses TRBV7-3 with TRBJ2-5, with a tentative D call TRBD2 (5 bases). CDR1 is SGHTA and CDR2 is FQGTGA in the germline V gene. This CDR3 has 13 residues. The germline V and J ends were trimmed by 1 base and 5 bases, with 8 bases remaining between them. DNA for the CDR3: TGTGCCAGCAGCTTAAAACGCGGGGAGACCCAGTACTTC. Its protein product is CASSLKRGETQYF.

This clonotype occurred many times. The V gene is TRBV10-3, the J gene TRBJ2-3; TRBD2 agrees at 9 bases. Per the germline V gene, CDR1 is ENHRY and CDR2 is SYGVKD. The CDR3 is 14 residues long. The J segment lost 6 bases and the V segment lost 5 bases, leaving 6 bases of the junction unmatched. CDR3 sequence: CAISPGLASDTQYF. CDR3 DNA sequence: TGTGCCATCAGTCCGGGACTAGCCTCCGATACGCAGTATTTT.

The J gene is TRBJ1-2, the V gene TRBV5-5; 8 bases are shared with TRBD1. CDR1 and CDR2 from the germline V gene are SGHKS and YYEKEE (reference sequence). V dropped 4 bases and J dropped 7; count of bases not matched to a gene: 6. This CDR3 is built from 13 residues. The CDR3 spells CASSGTGSGGYTF. CDR3 sequence (DNA): TGTGCCAGCAGCGGGACAGGTTCCGGTGGCTACACCTTC.

This clonotype has a count of ten or more. This sequence joins TRBV20-1 and TRBJ2-3; D gene unclear. This CDR3 is built from 11 residues. The ends were cut back, 5 bases at V and 2 bases at J, with 5 bases in the middle. Germline V gene sequence: CDR1 DFQATT, CDR2 SNEGSKA (reference sequence). CDR3 amino acids: CSASDTDTQYF. CDR3 nucleotide sequence: TGCAGTGCTTCCGACACAGATACGCAGTATTTT.

This clonotype was counted only a few times. The chain carries TRBV15 and TRBJ2-3; 8 nucleotides agree with TRBD2. V dropped 3 bases and J dropped 2; count of bases not matched to a gene: 4. CDR3 length equals 15 residues. Germline assignment: CDR1 LNHNV and CDR2 YYDKDF (reference sequence). This CDR3 is CATSSYSGITDTQYF. CDR3 bases: TGTGCCACCAGCAGTTATAGCGGGATCACAGATACGCAGTATTTT.

CDR3: CASTSPGREGLHTQYF. The DNA for the CDR3 is TGTGCCAGCACCTCGCCAGGGCGGGAGGGACTGCATACGCAGTATTTT. This sequence joins TRBV7-6 and TRBJ2-3, with TRBD2 matching 9 bases. The CDR3 consists of 16 residues. The V and J ends lost 7 bases and 7 bases, in that order; junction bases with no gene match: 15. The germline CDR1 and CDR2 sequences are SGHVS and FNYEAQ. Filled out from reference TRBV7-6 and TRBJ2-3, the complete variable domain reads GAGVSQSPRYKVTKRGQDVALRCDPISGHVSLYWYRQALGQGPEFLTYFNYEAQQDKSGLPNDRFSAERPEGSISTLTIQRTEQRDSAMYRCASTSPGREGLHTQYFGPGTRLTVL.

This rearrangement joins TRBV29-1 to TRBJ2-7; tentatively, D is TRBD2 (5 bases). V was trimmed by 8 bases and J by 0 bases, leaving 17 bases between them. This CDR3 is built from 14 residues. CDR1 SQVTM and CDR2 ANQGSEA come from the germline V gene. CDR3 in DNA: TGCAGCTGTGGCAGGAGTGCGGGCTCCTACGAGCAGTACTTC. Translated: CSCGRSAGSYEQYF.

The sample holds many counts of this clonotype. The J gene is TRBJ2-3, the V gene TRBV7-9; 9 positions agree with TRBD2. CDR3 length: 15 amino acids. From germline, CDR1 is SEHNR and CDR2 FQNEAQ (reference sequence). V shed 6 bases and J 1 base; nucleotides not matched to a gene: 5. The CDR3, as DNA: TGTGCCAGCAGAAGACTAGCGGAGGGCACAGATACGCAGTATTTT. Translating it yields CASRRLAEGTDTQYF.

This clonotype was counted ten times or more. This chain links TRBV12-3 or TRBV12-4 with TRBJ2-7; TRBD2 is a possible D gene (6 bases). Trimming left V 3 bases short and J 5 bases short, with 20 bases between. The CDR3 runs 16 residues. The CDR3 bases are TGTGCCAGCAGTTTGGTTAACCCGGGACTGCCGGACGAGCAGTACTTC. Translating gives CASSLVNPGLPDEQYF.